Below, one T cell receptor (beta chain) is given with its context. Its antigen is not identified. Subjects with ophthalmopathy showed a Clinical Activity Score no lower than 3, a NOSPECS grade no lower than 4, and a duration shorter than 3 months. Diagnoses were made from clinical symptoms, serum measures (thyroxine and TRAb), thyroid ultrasound and orbital computed tomography. Using more than 7.5 ml of fresh peripheral blood, PBMCs were prepared. The CDR3 covers 14 residues. After removal of 7 bases from V and 1 base from J, the junction contained 3 bases not matched to a gene. Germline-derived CDR1 and CDR2 are SQVTM and ANQGSEA. The sample originates from a study of T cells in Graves' hyperthyroidism and ophthalmopathy. Study-wide points: From stable hyperthyroidism, ophthalmopathy was separated by a 13 V-J model.

Researchers amplified the TCR beta CDR3 regions from RNA transcripts. Researchers ran a first-round RT-PCR on the TCR CDR3 using the HTBI primer set. TCRdb re-called the multiplex PCR reads through MiXCR, storing one row per CDR3 protein. Among a few hundred thousand distinct CDR3 sequences listed, around 20% were seen once. The source material was blood. The origin of this receptor is a man in his thirties or forties with Graves' ophthalmopathy. V gene TRBV29-1 combines with J gene TRBJ2-2, with 10 positions matching TRBD2. The chain's CDR3 is CSGSSGRNTGELFF. CDR3 nucleotides: TGCAGCGGATCTAGCGGGAGGAACACCGGGGAGCTGTTTTTT.